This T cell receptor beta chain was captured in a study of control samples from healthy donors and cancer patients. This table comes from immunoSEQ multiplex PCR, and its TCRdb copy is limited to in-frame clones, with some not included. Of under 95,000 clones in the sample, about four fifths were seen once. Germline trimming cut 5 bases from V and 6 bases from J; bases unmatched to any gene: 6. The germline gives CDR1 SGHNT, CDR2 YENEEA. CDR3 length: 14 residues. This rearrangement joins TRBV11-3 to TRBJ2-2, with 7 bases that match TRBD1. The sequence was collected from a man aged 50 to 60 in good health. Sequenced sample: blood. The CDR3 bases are TGTGCCAGCAGCCAGCGACAGGGTTCCGGGGAGCTGTTTTTT. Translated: CASSQRQGSGELFF. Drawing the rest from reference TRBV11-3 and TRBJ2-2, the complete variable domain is EAGVVQSPRYKIIEKKQPVAFWCNPISGHNTLYWYLQNLGQGPELLIRYENEEAVDDSQLPKDRFSAERLKGVDSTLKIQPAELGDSAVYLCASSQRQGSGELFFGEGSRLTVL.